This TCR beta chain was sequenced in a study of cytomegalovirus exposure and HLA in healthy donors (dated by TCRdb to about 2017). Concerning the study at large: According to an earlier analysis of several hundred of the donors, 150 million to 200 million T cells yielded over 90 million unique TCR beta sequences and about 300 Gb of sequence data. On average, around 230,000 unique TCR beta nucleotide sequences were sequenced per donor among about 400 genotyped donors of the cohort, with roughly 20% of those sequences being non-productive. To study patterns of TCR occurrence, a later analysis re-analyzed previously published TCR beta repertoires from around 700 donors and added high-resolution HLA genotyping. The aim of the study was to test whether cataloging public T cell receptors could identify signatures of past pathogen exposure. Four or five DR-DQ haplotypes were handled as single units for association and clustering because linkage in the cohort was strong. Among the approximately 420 genotyped donors, 75% to 90% belonged to the genetic ancestry cluster associated with self-reported Caucasian donors. A later genetic analysis used genome-wide SNP genotypes for about 60% of the roughly 670 donors, treating that subset as a discovery cohort. Using immunosequencing, the study profiled T cell repertoires from 550 to 750 subjects and related those repertoires to cytomegalovirus serostatus. High-throughput TCR immunosequencing, statistical association of individual TCRs with disease status, and machine learning were combined to predict cytomegalovirus infection status. HLA typing covered class I and class II loci at four-digit resolution. All discovery cohort repertoires had been generated using a single sequencing platform. Roughly 300 gigabases of sequencing data and roughly 80 million unique TCR sequences made up an early release that covered several hundred HLA-typed donors. In addition to the first cohort of roughly 670 subjects, a separate validation cohort of approximately 110 different subjects was used. The number of typed donors differed by locus: roughly 620-630 for A, B, C, DRB1 and DQB1; 500 to 550 for DQA1; some 590 for DPA1; and approximately 450 for DPB1. Donor age, sex, ethnicity and CMV serostatus were compiled together with the repertoire data. To decide whether each TCR beta V gene segment behaved as functional or pseudogenic, an earlier analysis of fewer than 750 of the donors relied on high-throughput TCR beta sequencing. In the later analysis, no new phenotypic data were used to find candidate immune exposures; instead, reliance was placed on TCR beta sequences and their occurrence across donors. Results the study describes overall, beyond this receptor: According to a later analysis, TCR association rates differed among HLA loci, with DRB1 alleles showing the most associated TCRs and HLA-C alleles showing the fewest. Because some donors lacked HLA typing at each locus, the association tests relied only on the typed subset. In vitro tests confirmed that three of the cytomegalovirus-associated TCR beta chains recognize cytomegalovirus antigens. A later analysis reported that several top co-occurrence clusters appeared linked to parvovirus B19, influenza, CMV and Epstein-Barr virus. A later analysis found that HLA-associated TCR beta chains were more clonally expanded and had lower generation probabilities than equally common non-associated chains. Because the 87-base-pair reads could not distinguish some IMGT-functional V segments, including TRBV6-2 and TRBV6-3, those segments were excluded. For the cohort, immune exposure information was limited to CMV serostatus. While some public TCRs were present in many individuals, most TCR sequences turned up only very rarely across donors. This cohort had only TCR beta chains sequenced, and the lack of alpha or paired-chain data limited which features could be detected. A further reported finding was that TCR beta sequences accurately predicted the HLA-A and HLA-B alleles for most subjects in the first cohort. The presence/absence analyses assumed that sequencing depth was roughly uniform across donors, and that assumption may not be true. An association between a missense DCLRE1C variant and V-gene and J-gene trimming of TCR beta chains was found in a later genetic analysis and replicated in an independent cohort. Strong co-occurrence of HLA alleles, especially DR and DQ, made assigning TCR associations to individual alleles difficult. In the study, around 150 TCR beta chains were listed as associated with cytomegalovirus. In both the original and validation cohorts, the classifier was reported to diagnose cytomegalovirus status with high specificity and sensitivity. The authors suggested that the approach could potentially be generalized to other disease states and immunological phenotypes. About 15 rarely observed V segments, including chromosome 9 orphons, were excluded from the earlier analysis of approximately 500 of the donors because counts were too low. Correlated functional status among segregating V segments might be attributable to linkage disequilibrium, but an unknown experimental factor could not be ruled out. Broadly in line with IMGT annotations, most TCR beta V segments showed up in productive rearrangements about 90% or about 30% of the time in an earlier analysis of 450 to 750 of the donors. Most CMV-associated TCR beta chains appeared to be HLA-restricted in a later analysis, and the HLA associations seemed to be driven largely by CMV exposure. A group of highly shared sequence variants was considered likely to be a technical artifact of the sequencing pipeline. Compared with the roughly 700-donor mean, donors in an Asian-associated ancestry cluster had fewer N-insertions in productive TCRs, according to a later genetic analysis. At a false discovery rate of 0.05, a later analysis linked around 17,000 TCR beta sequences to specific HLA alleles.

CDR1 and CDR2, per the germline V gene, are MDHEN and SYDVKM. The junction shows trimming of 11 bases on V and 4 bases on J, and the gene matches do not reach 7 bases of it. The CDR3 measures 13 amino acids from cysteine to phenylalanine. The read is trimmed to its CDR3 DNA, 39 bases read in frame from base 1. To note about this clone: What this receptor recognizes is not known. Base qualities are not recorded, but no much larger clone differs from it by a single base.

In total, 600 or so healthy bone marrow donors made up the cohort. At the time of sampling, every cohort member was nominally healthy, though immune exposures that went unrecorded were likely present. The donor tested CMV seronegative, placing the donor among the roughly 340 seronegative members of the cohort. Every donor gave a peripheral blood sample, and the peripheral blood mononuclear cells from that sample were used for TCR beta sequencing. The Qiagen DNeasy Blood Extraction Kit was used to extract genomic DNA from the blood cell samples. Library creation used the immunoSEQ multiplex PCR assay. For the multiplex PCR, a mixture combining 60 forward primers for TCR Vbeta segments and 13 reverse primers for TCR Jbeta segments was used. A multiplex PCR assay on genomic DNA amplified the CDR3 region of rearranged TCR beta genes. The amplified TCR beta libraries were sequenced on the Illumina HiSeq System as 87-base-pair reads. Processing in the source paper ran as follows. A later analysis tallied around 87 million unique TCR beta chains across the 700 or so repertoires, and about 10 million of those chains were shared by two or more donors. To remove PCR and sequencing errors, raw reads were error-corrected and collapsed into unique sequences using a nearest-neighbor algorithm that merged closely related sequences. V, D and J gene segments were assigned by aligning CDR3 sequences to IMGT reference sequences. For a sequence to be retained, a match of at least six nucleotides was required to both a V gene segment and a J gene segment. Rearrangements were called productive when the CDR3 lacked stop codons and stayed in frame with V and J; all others were non-productive. Following IMGT convention, CDR3 was defined as the stretch from the second conserved V-encoded cysteine to the conserved J-encoded phenylalanine. The earlier analysis of around 640 of the donors excluded sequences that lacked an unambiguous match to a single V gene segment. An earlier analysis of a few hundred of the donors classified V segments as functional when productive rearrangements were above 56.7% and as segregating when the standard deviation between donors was above 5%. A statistical classification framework was developed to diagnose cytomegalovirus status using the catalog of TCR beta chain sequences. In a later analysis, TCR nucleotide sequences were compared against IMGT/GENE-DB human TR gene sequences so that V and J genes could be assigned. The TCRdist pipeline was used in a later analysis to assign CDR3 sequences and most-parsimonious VDJ recombination scenarios. In a later analysis, each TCR beta chain was defined by its CDR3 amino acid sequence together with its V-gene family, and reads without a unique V-gene family were excluded. In a later analysis, 450 to 600 highly shared, low-generation-probability nucleotide sequences were removed to address suspected cross-contamination and a sequencing artifact. For each public chain, a later analysis derived a clonal expansion index from normalized ranks of inferred template counts within each repertoire. Generation probabilities in a later analysis came from a VDJ recombination model fitted to out-of-frame rearrangements, and those results were checked against IGoR. Hypergeometric tests were used in a later analysis to score TCR-TCR, TCR-HLA and TCR-CMV co-occurrence, with a repertoire-size bias correction applied to the TCR pairs. In a later analysis, false discovery rates were estimated by permuting HLA or CMV assignments 20 times. In a later analysis, co-occurring TCRs were grouped using DBSCAN, and TCRdist sequence similarity was added for clustering within HLA-allele-positive subsets. Repertoires with fewer than 30,000 or more than 120,000 public chains were left out of co-occurrence clustering, as were a few repertoires with anomalous nucleotide sharing. Imported from immuneACCESS, the table was reduced by TCRdb to in-frame sequences with V and J called. These copies leave out some clones; in studies compared against another copy, an unresolved V gene accounts for under half, and the cause of the remainder is not known. The DNA was the basis for D and trimming; V, J and clone size are from that table. In all, the sample holds about 160,000 clones, and 70% to 90% of those were seen once. Of the sample, roughly 2% falls within the top ten clones.

The chain couples TRBV28 to TRBJ2-2; TRBD2 matches 7 bases in the middle. Sequencing input: PBMCs. This receptor was taken from a young woman in good health and CMV-seronegative. The CDR3 region has the sequence CAGAPGGTGELFF. The sequenced DNA is TGTGCCGGCGCGCCGGGGGGCACCGGGGAGCTGTTTTTT.